One and the same sample provided the 22 T cell receptor beta chains below, sequenced in a study of Graves' ophthalmopathy and Graves' hyperthyroidism. Amplification targeted the TCR beta CDR3 regions, with RNA transcripts as the source material. Following a first-round RT-PCR that used HTBI primers, a second-round multiplex PCR was carried out. TCRdb used MiXCR to reprocess the multiplex PCR reads, holding one entry per CDR3 protein. The sample consists of about 480,000 distinct CDR3 sequences, approximately 15% of them appearing once. The specimen was blood. The source of these receptors is a woman between 25 and 40 years old with Graves' ophthalmopathy.

CDR3 DNA: TGTGCCAGCAGCCAAAGAGACAGGGGGAACACCGGGGAGCTGTTTTTT. Amino acid sequence: CASSQRDRGNTGELFF. The chain employs TRBV5-6 and TRBJ2-2; TRBD1 matches at 8 bases. The CDR3 loop spans 16 amino acids. Germline CDR1 reads SGHDT; CDR2 reads YYEEEE. Germline trimming cut 4 bases from V and 1 base from J; bases unmatched to any gene: 6.

This clonotype has ten or more counts. The rearrangement uses TRBV20-1 and TRBJ1-2; D uncertain. The CDR3 has 15 residues. V lost 2 bases and J 2 bases, leaving 15 bases between the germline ends. In germline, CDR1 is DFQATT, CDR2 SNEGSKA (reference sequence). CDR3 bases: TGCAGTGCTAGAAGAGCCCTGGGCAGGAACTATGGCTACACCTTC. This encodes CSARRALGRNYGYTF.

This clonotype has at least ten counts. V usage is TRBV11-1 and J usage is TRBJ2-5; 8 positions agree with TRBD1. CDR1 is SGHAT and CDR2 is FQDESV in the germline V gene (reference sequence). This CDR3 is built from 15 residues. J was trimmed by 1 base and V by 5 bases; bases with no gene match: 6. The CDR3 DNA reads as TGTGCCAGCAGCCTCACCACAGGGGGCCAAGAGACCCAGTACTTC. Translating it yields CASSLTTGGQETQYF.

This clonotype appeared many times. V is TRBV6-1 and J is TRBJ2-2; 9 bases are shared with TRBD2. Germline V gene sequence: CDR1 MNHNS, CDR2 SASEGT. The CDR3 length is 15 residues. Germline trimming cut 4 bases from V and 2 bases from J; bases unmatched to any gene: 2. CDR3 in DNA: TGTGCCAGCAGTGGGACTAGCGACAACACCGGGGAGCTGTTTTTT. Amino acid sequence: CASSGTSDNTGELFF.

This clonotype occurred many times. The J gene is TRBJ2-7, the V gene TRBV6-2 or TRBV6-3, with 7 bases matching TRBD1. The V and J ends lost 5 bases and 6 bases, in that order; junction bases with no gene match: 10. Germline V gives CDR1 MNHEY, CDR2 SVGEGT. This CDR3 comprises 14 residues. CDR3 residues: CASSRTGGWSEQYF. In nucleotides, the CDR3 is TGTGCCAGCAGTCGGACAGGCGGCTGGAGCGAGCAGTACTTC.

This clonotype was seen ten or more times. This chain connects TRBV27 to TRBJ2-7; a weak D match, TRBD2 (7 bases). V was cut by 0 bases and J by 5 bases, with 17 bases left in between. Germline CDR1 MNHEY, CDR2 SMNVEV (reference sequence). The CDR3 is 16 amino acids. The CDR3 DNA is TGTGCCAGCAGTTTATCTTATGCGGGGGCCGAGGACGAGCAGTACTTC. Protein sequence: CASSLSYAGAEDEQYF.

This clonotype has only a few counts. The CDR3 protein is CASSHHAGRLYNSPLHF. The CDR3 DNA sequence: TGTGCCAGCTCTCACCACGCTGGCAGGCTCTATAATTCACCCCTCCACTTT. The genes are TRBV18 and TRBJ1-6; D is unclear. The CDR3 sequence is 17 residues long. Germline assignment: CDR1 KGHSH and CDR2 LQKENI. Deletions cut 6 bases from V and 3 bases from J, with 18 bases between.

This clonotype came up many times. The J gene is TRBJ1-1, the V gene TRBV6-2 or TRBV6-3; D gene ambiguous. Per germline, CDR1 MNHEY and CDR2 SVGEGT. Between the trimmed V and J ends, which lost 5 bases and 6 bases, there was a span of 10 bases. The length of the CDR3 is 12 residues. The CDR3 DNA reads TGTGCCAGCAGTGGGGTATATGCTGAAGCTTTCTTT. Amino acid sequence: CASSGVYAEAFF.

V and J are TRBV20-1 and TRBJ2-5, with D hard to call. Germline loops: CDR1 DFQATT, CDR2 SNEGSKA (reference sequence). The germline V and J ends were trimmed by 5 bases and 1 base, with 17 bases remaining between them. The CDR3 is made up of 15 amino acids. For the CDR3, the DNA is TGCAGTGCTGGTCCGGGCCTCGGAATCCAAGAGACCCAGTACTTC. Translated: CSAGPGLGIQETQYF.

This clonotype has ten or more counts. V and J are TRBV24-1 and TRBJ2-2; 8 nucleotides align to TRBD2. J was trimmed by 3 bases and V by 1 base; bases with no gene match: 3. The CDR3 has 16 amino acids. Germline CDR1 is KGHDR and CDR2 is SFDVKD. The chain's CDR3 is CATSDLSRGDTGELFF. The CDR3 DNA reads TGTGCCACCAGTGATTTATCGCGGGGGGACACCGGGGAGCTGTTTTTT.

Many counts were recorded for this clonotype. The chain is built from TRBV7-3 and TRBJ2-5; D tentatively reads TRBD1 or TRBD2 (5 bases each). This CDR3 comprises 16 residues. Deletions cut 2 bases from V and 5 bases from J, with 18 bases between. CDR1 and CDR2 from the germline V gene are SGHTA and FQGTGA. The CDR3 DNA sequence: TGTGCCAGCAGCTTATTGGGTTTTGGGGGAACGGAGACCCAGTACTTC. Residues: CASSLLGFGGTETQYF.

In its sample, this clonotype was seen many times. J is TRBJ2-5 and V is TRBV12-3 or TRBV12-4, with 13 positions matching TRBD2. The length of the CDR3 is 15 residues. J was trimmed by 3 bases and V by 4 bases; bases with no gene match: 2. The CDR3 DNA reads as TGTGCCAGCAGTTGGACTAGCGGGAGCAAAGAGACCCAGTACTTC. This encodes CASSWTSGSKETQYF.

At least ten counts were recorded for this clonotype. The chain couples TRBV25-1 to TRBJ1-3; D call uncertain. The germline CDR1 and CDR2 sequences are MGHDK and SYGVNS. This CDR3 has 14 amino acids. Trimming shortened V by 9 bases and J by 0 bases, and 12 bases separated the two germline ends. This chain's CDR3 is CASQRPDSGNTIYF. CDR3 bases: TGTGCCAGTCAACGGCCTGACTCTGGAAACACCATATATTTT. Full variable domain (outside the CDR3, taken from reference TRBV25-1 and TRBJ1-3): EADIYQTPRYLVIGTGKKITLECSQTMGHDKMYWYQQDPGMELHLIHYSYGVNSTEKGDLSSESTVSRIRTEHFPLTLESARPSHTSQYLCASQRPDSGNTIYFGEGSWLTVV.

The genes are TRBV12-3 or TRBV12-4 and TRBJ2-6; maybe TRBD1 (5 bases). V was shortened by 6 bases and J by 2 bases, with 17 bases between the two germline ends. This CDR3 comprises 17 residues. The CDR3 region is CASRPTDKGPGANVLTF. The DNA for the CDR3 is TGTGCCAGCAGGCCCACCGACAAGGGGCCTGGGGCCAACGTCCTGACTTTC.

This clonotype was observed many times. The chain carries TRBV6-1 and TRBJ1-2, with D possibly matching TRBD1 (5 bases). This CDR3 region has 12 residues. The V gene's germline CDR1 is MNHNS and CDR2 SASEGT. V was trimmed by 6 bases and J by 6 bases, leaving 11 bases between them. The CDR3 is CASSSGLNGYTF. In DNA, the CDR3 is TGTGCCAGCAGCTCGGGGCTCAATGGCTACACCTTC.

This clonotype was counted at least ten times. The chain combines TRBV24-1 with TRBJ2-2; 10 bases are a match to TRBD2. Unmatched junction bases numbered 14, after V lost 4 bases and J lost 4 bases. Germline assignment: CDR1 KGHDR and CDR2 SFDVKD. The CDR3 has 19 amino acids. CDR3 DNA: TGTGCCACCAGTGACCCTAGCGGGAGAGGAAGAAGGGGCACCGGGGAGCTGTTTTTT. Protein product: CATSDPSGRGRRGTGELFF.

This clonotype was counted only a few times. The chain recombines TRBV12-3 or TRBV12-4 with TRBJ2-3, with 8 bases that match TRBD1. V was pared by 5 bases and J by 4 bases, with 11 bases of the junction left unmatched. The CDR3 loop spans 16 amino acids. This chain's CDR3 is CASSRLRTGFADTQYF. In DNA, the CDR3 is TGTGCCAGCAGTAGACTAAGGACAGGGTTTGCAGATACGCAGTATTTT.

The rearrangement joins TRBV6-8 to TRBJ2-5; the match to TRBD2 covers 8 bases. The ends lost 6 bases at V and 3 bases at J; junction bases unmatched: 9. Germline CDR1 is MNHGY and CDR2 is SAAAGT. The CDR3 spans 15 residues. CDR3 coding DNA: TGTGCCAGCAGAACGAAACTAGCGGACAAAGAGACCCAGTACTTC. It encodes CASRTKLADKETQYF.

There are many counts of this clonotype. This chain joins TRBV29-1 and TRBJ1-1, with D unresolved. The V gene's germline CDR1 is SQVTM and CDR2 ANQGSEA. The CDR3 consists of 13 residues. V dropped 4 bases and J dropped 2 bases, with 11 bases sitting between them. CDR3 region: CSVVGGHNTEAFF. The CDR3, as DNA: TGCAGCGTTGTCGGAGGCCATAACACTGAAGCTTTCTTT.

The V call is TRBV5-1, the J call TRBJ2-3; a weak D match, TRBD2 (7 bases). V gave up 4 bases and J gave up 6 bases, with 24 bases separating them. The germline gives CDR1 SGHRS, CDR2 YFSETQ. This CDR3 is 17 amino acids long. Here the CDR3 reads CASSPQPAGEGRDTQYF. The CDR3 coding sequence is TGCGCCAGCAGCCCCCAACCCGCAGGGGAGGGACGGGATACGCAGTATTTT.

This clonotype was detected ten times or more. This chain joins TRBV7-2 and TRBJ1-6, with D uncertain. CDR3 size: 13 residues. Germline CDR1 and CDR2: SGHTA and FQGNSA. With 2 bases removed from V and 8 bases from J, the gap between germline ends came to 7 bases. The CDR3 sequence is CASSLRPDSPLHF. The CDR3 nucleotides are TGTGCCAGCAGCTTAAGACCTGATTCACCCCTCCACTTT. Variable domain in full (rest from reference TRBV7-2 and TRBJ1-6): GAGVSQSPSNKVTEKGKDVELRCDPISGHTALYWYRQSLGQGLEFLIYFQGNSAPDKSGLPSDRFSAERTGGSVSTLTIQRTQQEDSAVYLCASSLRPDSPLHFGNGTRLTVT.

This clonotype showed up many times. The V call is TRBV6-1, the J call TRBJ1-2; TRBD1 aligns across 7 bases. The germline gives CDR1 MNHNS, CDR2 SASEGT. The ends lost 6 bases at V and 4 bases at J; junction bases unmatched: 5. The CDR3 covers 13 residues. The CDR3 loop is CASSPGQVYGYTF. The CDR3 DNA sequence: TGTGCCAGCAGCCCCGGACAGGTCTATGGCTACACCTTC.